This T cell receptor beta chain comes out of a study of cytomegalovirus exposure and HLA in healthy donors. This clone was seen more than once but under ten times. Trimming pared 3 bases from V and 4 bases from J, leaving 12 bases between. CDR1 is LNHNV, CDR2 YYDKDF, per germline (reference sequence). This CDR3 contains 14 residues. Researchers ran the PCR with 60 Vbeta and 13 Jbeta primers. Only in-frame clones appear in the TCRdb table, and some are missing; sequencing was by immunoSEQ multiplex PCR. This sample has under 200,000 clones, with over 70% found just once. The rearrangement uses TRBV15 and TRBJ1-1, with a weak D call TRBD1 (5 bases). This TCR derives from a woman in her fifties or sixties in good health and CMV-seropositive. The sequencing input was PBMCs. CDR3 nucleotides: TGTGCCACCAGCAGCCTAGACACAGGCACTGAAGCTTTCTTT. This gives the protein CATSSLDTGTEAFF.